The clone carrying this T cell receptor (beta chain) was seen repeatedly, ten times or more. No antigen is known for it. This record belongs to a study of CD8+CD57+ T cells in acquired aplastic anemia. Study as a whole: Quantities of DNA derived from sorted CD4+ and CD8+ cells averaged around 3.2 ug. General study points: The number of CD8+ CDR3 sequences shared by patients and controls was twenty-nine.

The study profiled TCR beta VDJ and CDR3 using genomic DNA as template. A single record per CDR3 protein comes from TCRdb applying MiXCR to the reads. The sample holds over 150,000 distinct CDR3 sequences, 47% seen once. The V gene end was trimmed by 6 bases and the J gene end by 10 bases; junction bases not matched to a gene: 6. This CDR3 is 12 amino acids long. Germline V gene lookup returns CDR1 MNHNS and CDR2 SASEGT. An expansion of CD8+CD57+ cells by flow cytometry had been shown in patients chosen for sequencing. Each patient carried a diagnosis of severe acquired aplastic anemia. Patients were therapy-naive when their blood was sampled.

Sequenced sample: sorted CD4+, CD8+, or CD8+CD57+ T cells (not recorded which) from PBMCs. The source is a human donor with aplastic anemia. This chain joins TRBV6-1 and TRBJ1-1; TRBD1 matches at 9 bases. The CDR3 sequence is CASRHGQGRAFF. The CDR3 nucleotides are TGTGCCAGCAGACATGGACAGGGGAGAGCTTTCTTT.